Below are 28 T cell receptor beta chains sequenced from a single sample in a study of blood T cell repertoires in COVID-19 (dated by TCRdb to about 2020). The library was built by means of the immunoSEQ multiplex PCR assay. In its TCRdb copy, this immuneACCESS table keeps in-frame sequences only and misses some clones. Where compared with another copy, unresolved V genes explain less than half of these, and the others have no known cause. For this sample there are about 54,000 clones; 75% to 85% appear just once. Roughly 5.7% of the sample belongs to the ten largest clones. Sequencing used peripheral blood. Source of these receptors: a woman aged 60 to 75 with acute or convalescent COVID-19.

The V and J genes are TRBV3-1 (or the pseudogene TRBV3-2) and TRBJ1-5; TRBD1 aligns across 8 bases. The CDR3 covers 15 residues. Germline CDR1 LGHDT, CDR2 YNNKEL (reference sequence). Trimming cost V 1 base and J 7 bases; bases outside gene matches: 6. CDR3 amino acids: CASSQGQGARQPQHF. The CDR3 coding sequence is TGTGCCAGCAGCCAAGGGCAGGGGGCACGACAGCCCCAGCATTTT.

The rearrangement links TRBV6-5 to TRBJ2-7, with 7 bases that match TRBD1. V lost 8 bases, J lost 2 bases, and 3 bases stayed unmatched. CDR3 length equals 12 residues. CDR1 MNHEY and CDR2 SVGAGI come from the germline V gene. The CDR3 sequence: CASRDRTYEQYF. The DNA of the CDR3 is TGTGCCAGCCGGGACAGAACCTACGAGCAGTACTTC.

J is TRBJ2-3 and V is TRBV24-1; 9 bases fit TRBD2. This CDR3 is built from 17 residues. Germline CDR1 KGHDR, CDR2 SFDVKD. V trimming: 0 bases; J trimming: 6 bases; junction bases outside the gene matches: 9. In DNA, the CDR3 is TGTGCCACCAGTGATTTGCTGCTAGCGGGATATTACGATACGCAGTATTTT. Protein: CATSDLLLAGYYDTQYF.

The V call is TRBV5-4, the J call TRBJ2-3; TRBD1 aligns across 7 bases. This CDR3 has 15 residues. The V segment lost 4 bases and the J segment 4 bases; nucleotides outside the gene matches: 9. Germline CDR1 reads SGHNT; CDR2 reads YYREEE (reference sequence). CDR3 nucleotide sequence: TGTGCCAGCAGCAAAACAGGGGAAGGGGCAGATACGCAGTATTTT. Encoded protein: CASSKTGEGADTQYF.

A few counts support this clone. The V gene is TRBV21-1, the J gene TRBJ2-7; the listed D gene, TRBD1, was not tested against the DNA. TRBV21-1 is annotated as a pseudogene. The CDR3 contains 18 residues. The CDR3 loop reads CASSKASSTGTASYEQYF. CDR3 DNA: TGTGCCAGCAGCAAAGCCAGTTCGACAGGTACGGCCTCCTACGAGCAGTACTTC.

The chain couples TRBV12-5 to TRBJ2-7, with D perhaps TRBD1 (5 bases). Trimming left V 6 bases short and J 5 bases short, with 23 bases between. The CDR3 is 16 residues long. The germline CDR1 and CDR2 sequences are LGHNT and FRNRAP. CDR3: CASGQNPAGHEHEQYF. DNA of the CDR3: TGTGCTAGTGGACAGAACCCAGCAGGACACGAGCACGAGCAGTACTTC. The variable domain in full, completed from reference TRBV12-5 and TRBJ2-7, reads DARVTQTPRHKVTEMGQEVTMRCQPILGHNTVFWYRQTMMQGLELLAYFRNRAPLDDSGMPKDRFSAEMPDATLATLKIQPSEPRDSAVYFCASGQNPAGHEHEQYFGPGTRLTVT.

The chain combines TRBV30 with TRBJ2-5, with TRBD1 matching 7 bases. V lost 8 bases and J lost 5; bases outside the gene matches: 8. The germline CDR1 and CDR2 sequences are GTSNPN and SVGIG (reference sequence). The CDR3 spans 12 residues. The CDR3 nucleotides are TGTGCCCTTGGACAGGCGGTCGAGACCCAGTACTTC. Its protein product is CALGQAVETQYF.

V and J are TRBV6-1 and TRBJ1-2; the D gene is possibly TRBD1 (5 bases). The V end lost 3 bases, the J end lost 5 bases, and 10 bases lay between the germline ends. The CDR3 is 13 residues long. Germline CDR1 MNHNS, CDR2 SASEGT. The CDR3 DNA follows: TGTGCCAGCAGTGATCAGGGACTATATGGCTACACCTTC. Encoded protein: CASSDQGLYGYTF.

The chain links TRBV13 to TRBJ2-7, with TRBD1 identical over 10 bases. Germline V lookup: CDR1 PRHDT, CDR2 FYEKMQ (reference sequence). CDR3 length equals 15 residues. V gave up 5 bases and J gave up 7 bases; unmatched junction bases: 11. For the CDR3, the DNA is TGTGCCAGCAGCAACCGGGGACAGGGGAACAATGAGCAGTACTTC. Translated, it gives CASSNRGQGNNEQYF.

This clone has more than one count but fewer than ten. The chain recombines TRBV6-5 with TRBJ1-6; weak D call: TRBD1 (5 bases). The CDR3 extends over 14 amino acids. V was cut by 7 bases and J by 0 bases, with 7 bases left in between. Germline CDR1 reads MNHEY; CDR2 reads SVGAGI. CDR3 DNA: TGTGCCAGCAAGGGGCACTCCTATAATTCACCCCTCCACTTT. It is translated as CASKGHSYNSPLHF.

The rearrangement links TRBV20-1 to TRBJ1-2; perhaps TRBD1 as D (5 bases). Germline assignment: CDR1 DFQATT and CDR2 SNEGSKA (reference sequence). This CDR3 contains 13 residues. V was pared by 3 bases and J by 3 bases, with 11 bases between. The CDR3 loop reads CSASQGGDYGYTF. In DNA, the CDR3 is TGCAGTGCTAGTCAGGGTGGCGACTATGGCTACACCTTC.

V gene TRBV19 combines with J gene TRBJ1-1; TRBD1 is a possible D gene (5 bases). CDR3 length equals 14 residues. V shed 3 bases and J shed 4 bases, with 12 bases lying between them. CDR1 and CDR2 (germline): LNHDA, SQIVND (reference sequence). The CDR3 bases are TGTGCCAGTAGTATGAGTAGGAGGGGCACTGAAGCTTTCTTT. Translating it yields CASSMSRRGTEAFF.

The chain employs TRBV12-3 or TRBV12-4 and TRBJ1-2, with D maybe TRBD1 (5 bases). The CDR3 extends over 12 amino acids. The V end was cut by 5 bases, the J end by 4 bases, with 8 bases between. The CDR3 nucleotides read TGTGCCAGCAGTCCTCAGGGCTATGGCTACACCTTC. It encodes CASSPQGYGYTF.

V and J are TRBV6-5 and TRBJ2-4; 10 positions agree with TRBD2. With V trimmed by 6 bases and J by 6 bases, 2 bases remained unmatched. CDR1 and CDR2 (germline): MNHEY, SVGAGI. The CDR3 has 13 amino acids. Here the CDR3 DNA reads TGTGCCAGCAGAGGACTAGCGGCAAACATTCAGTACTTC. Protein product: CASRGLAANIQYF.

This rearrangement joins TRBV6-5 to TRBJ2-7, with TRBD1 matching 11 bases. This CDR3 is 15 amino acids long. V shed 0 bases, J shed 6 bases, and the junction held 4 bases outside the gene matches. Germline CDR1 and CDR2: MNHEY and SVGAGI. CDR3 residues: CASSYSDRGLGEQYF. The CDR3 bases are TGTGCCAGCAGTTACTCGGACAGGGGGCTGGGCGAGCAGTACTTC.

This rearrangement joins TRBV18 to TRBJ2-2; D may be TRBD2 (7 bases). The V end lost 2 bases, the J end lost 0 bases, and 13 bases lay between the germline ends. The CDR3 spans 17 residues. CDR1 is KGHSH and CDR2 is LQKENI in the germline V gene. In DNA, the CDR3 is TGTGCCAGCTCACCATTGCGGGGGCCAGCGAACACCGGGGAGCTGTTTTTT. This codes for CASSPLRGPANTGELFF.

The chain uses TRBV28 and TRBJ2-4; 9 nucleotides agree with TRBD2. Germline V CDR1 and CDR2: MDHEN, SYDVKM. V lost 6 bases and J lost 6; bases outside the gene matches: 21. CDR3 length equals 19 residues. Here the CDR3 DNA reads TGTGCCAGCAGCGCCAGGAGCGGGGGGACCTCCGGGGTAGGAAACATTCAGTACTTC. As protein: CASSARSGGTSGVGNIQYF.

The chain recombines TRBV4-2 with TRBJ1-1; D unresolved. This CDR3 has 13 residues. Trimming pared 1 base from V and 6 bases from J, leaving 9 bases between. The germline V gene has CDR1 LGHNA and CDR2 YNFKEQ. CDR3 nucleotides: TGTGCCAGCAGCCAAGCACGTACATCTGAAGCTTTCTTT. This translates into CASSQARTSEAFF.

The rearrangement links TRBV5-4 to TRBJ1-4, with 7 bases lining up with TRBD1. Unmatched junction bases numbered 12, after V lost 3 bases and J lost 7 bases. CDR3 size: 16 residues. Germline V CDR1 and CDR2: SGHNT, YYREEE (reference sequence). CDR3 sequence reads: CASSSTKQGRGEKLFF. CDR3 coding DNA: TGTGCCAGCAGCTCGACTAAACAGGGGCGGGGTGAAAAACTGTTTTTT.

V is TRBV7-2 and J is TRBJ2-7; 7 positions match TRBD2. J lost 3 bases, V lost 5 bases, and 13 bases had no gene match. This CDR3 contains 16 residues. Germline assignment: CDR1 SGHTA and CDR2 FQGNSA. The CDR3 reads CASSPVGGGSYYEQYF. CDR3 DNA: TGTGCCAGCAGCCCCGTCGGTGGCGGGAGCTACTACGAGCAGTACTTC.

V and J are TRBV25-1 and TRBJ1-2; D not resolved. The germline V and J ends were trimmed by 3 bases and 5 bases, with 7 bases remaining between them. The CDR3 extends over 12 amino acids. Germline V gene lookup returns CDR1 MGHDK and CDR2 SYGVNS. The CDR3 DNA is TGTGCCAGCAGTGATTGGGCGTATGGCTACACCTTC. Translated, it gives CASSDWAYGYTF.

This clone was seen more than once but under ten times. V is TRBV3-1 (or the pseudogene TRBV3-2) and J is TRBJ1-1; D unresolved. The V end lost 0 bases, the J end lost 10 bases, and 12 bases lay between the germline ends. The CDR3 sequence is 13 residues long. CDR1 is LGHDT and CDR2 is YNNKEL in the germline V gene (reference sequence). Here the CDR3 DNA reads TGTGCCAGCAGCCAAGAGAGGAGCGCGGGAGCTTTCTTT. This gives the protein CASSQERSAGAFF.

The chain carries TRBV5-1 and TRBJ1-4; a weak D match, TRBD1 (6 bases). Germline V gives CDR1 SGHRS, CDR2 YFSETQ. CDR3 length: 16 amino acids. V shed 0 bases and J shed 3 bases, with 12 bases lying between them. This CDR3 reads CASSLAPGAANEKLFF. CDR3 coding DNA: TGCGCCAGCAGCTTGGCCCCAGGGGCAGCTAATGAAAAACTGTTTTTT.

This clone was counted between two and nine times. The V and J genes are TRBV5-4 and TRBJ1-2; 7 nucleotides agree with TRBD1. The CDR3 is made up of 14 amino acids. From germline, CDR1 is SGHNT and CDR2 YYREEE (reference sequence). V shed 4 bases, J shed 4 bases, and the junction held 7 bases outside the gene matches. The CDR3 spells CASSRDSLTYGYTF. For the CDR3, the DNA is TGTGCCAGCAGCCGGGACAGCCTAACCTATGGCTACACCTTC.

The chain couples TRBV28 to TRBJ1-3; D unclear. Trimming shortened V by 5 bases and J by 0 bases, and 14 bases separated the two germline ends. This CDR3 contains 16 residues. Germline V gene lookup returns CDR1 MDHEN and CDR2 SYDVKM. Here the CDR3 DNA reads TGTGCCAGCAGTCTCATCGGTCTCGGCTCTGGAAACACCATATATTTT. The encoded protein is CASSLIGLGSGNTIYF.

The chain is built from TRBV11-3 and TRBJ2-1; 7 bases are a match to TRBD2. The CDR3 is made up of 16 amino acids. Germline V gives CDR1 SGHNT, CDR2 YENEEA. V shed 4 bases and J 0 bases; nucleotides not matched to a gene: 6. The CDR3 nucleotides read TGTGCCAGCAGCTCAACCGGGGGGAACTCCTACAATGAGCAGTTCTTC. Its translation: CASSSTGGNSYNEQFF.

This chain's CDR3 is CASSYSNRDRPYEQYF. CDR3 in DNA: TGTGCCAGCAGTTACTCGAACCGGGACAGACCTTACGAGCAGTACTTC. The genes are TRBV6-5 and TRBJ2-7, with 7 bases matching TRBD1. Unmatched junction bases numbered 9, after V lost 0 bases and J lost 4 bases. Germline V gene data show CDR1 as MNHEY and CDR2 as SVGAGI. The length of the CDR3 is 16 residues.

V is TRBV6-4 and J is TRBJ2-2; 10 nucleotides align to TRBD2. CDR3 length: 13 residues. The trim removed 6 bases at V and 6 bases at J, leaving 1 base unmatched. Germline CDR1 is MRHNA and CDR2 is SNTAGT. Here the CDR3 DNA reads TGTGCCAGCAGAGGGACTAGCGCCGGGGAGCTGTTTTTT. Translating it yields CASRGTSAGELFF.